Listed below are T cell receptor beta chains from one sample, sequenced in a study of shared clonotypes between healthy human individuals. TCRdb's table, derived via immunoSEQ multiplex PCR, lists solely in-frame clones and lacks some. In the table there are 780,000 or so clones, about two thirds of which are singletons. Input material: memory CD4+ T cells sorted from blood. The receptors here all came from a woman aged 30 to 39 in good health. The CDR3 runs from the conserved cysteine through the conserved F or W. D genes are given only for firm matches. Size is omitted from some rows. Given values are once, few, many or a class for expanded clones.

clone_size d_call j_call v_call cdr3_nt cdr3_aa
many NA TRBJ2-7 TRBV20-1 TGCAGTGCTAGAAAAGGGGACGAGCAGTACTTC CSARKGDEQYF
NA TRBD1 TRBJ2-6 TRBV5-1 TGCGCCAGCAGCTTGGGGACAGGATCTTCTGGGGCCAACGTCCTGACTTTC CASSLGTGSSGANVLTF
NA TRBD2 TRBJ2-7 TRBV6-6 TGTGCCAGCAGTTACAGTCTAGCGGACAACGAGCAGTACTTC CASSYSLADNEQYF
NA NA TRBJ1-1 TRBV2 TGTGCCAGCAGTCAAAGCCAGGGCCGCACTGAAGCTTTCTTT CASSQSQGRTEAFF
NA TRBD1 TRBJ1-2 TRBV28 TGTGCCAGCAGCGGATACGGGACAGGGGTCCTCTATGGCTACACCTTC CASSGYGTGVLYGYTF
NA TRBD1 TRBJ1-2 TRBV9 TGTGCCAGCAAAAGGGACAGGGACAGCTACACCTTC CASKRDRDSYTF
NA TRBD1 TRBJ2-2 TRBV25-1 TGTGCCACCACAGGGGGAACTGTATCCGGTGTAGAGCTGTTTTTT CATTGGTVSGVELFF
once TRBD2 TRBJ2-7 TRBV4-2 TGTGCCAGCAGCACTCGCGTAGCGGGGAGCTCCTACGAGCAGTACTTC CASSTRVAGSSYEQYF
NA TRBD1 TRBJ1-2 TRBV11-2 TGTGCCAGCAGCTTAAGTGGGACAGCATATGGCTACACCTTC CASSLSGTAYGYTF
NA TRBD1 TRBJ1-1 TRBV6-5 TGTGCCAGCAGTTACGACAGGGCAGGTGGCACTGAAGCTTTCTTT CASSYDRAGGTEAFF
NA TRBD2 TRBJ2-7 TRBV6-5 TGTGCCAGCAGTTCTCTAGCGGGAGAAATCCACGAGCAGTACTTC CASSSLAGEIHEQYF
NA NA TRBJ2-1 TRBV4-1 TGCGCCAGCAGCCCGAAGGGACCGTCTTTTACCGATGAGCAGTTCTTC CASSPKGPSFTDEQFF
NA NA TRBJ2-7 TRBV19 TGTGCCAGTAGTTTTGGGACTGCCTACGAGCAGTACTTC CASSFGTAYEQYF
NA TRBD2 TRBJ2-7 TRBV7-9 TGTGCCAGCAGCCCCCTAGCGGGAGCGAATCTCGAGCAGTACTTC CASSPLAGANLEQYF
NA TRBD1 TRBJ1-4 TRBV7-6 TGTGCCAGCAGCCCAGGACAGGGAAAATCGAAACTGTTTTTT CASSPGQGKSKLFF
NA NA TRBJ2-5 TRBV30 TGTGCCTGGAGTGTACCCAACCAAGAGACCCAGTACTTC CAWSVPNQETQYF
NA NA TRBJ2-5 TRBV5-1 TGCGCCAGCAGCTTTCCCGGGACGCCAGAGACCCAGTACTTC CASSFPGTPETQYF
NA NA TRBJ2-1 TRBV21-1 TGTGCCAGCAGCAAAGGAGCGGGAGTTGGTTTCGAGCAGTTCTTC CASSKGAGVGFEQFF
NA NA TRBJ2-5 TRBV6-5 TGTGCCAGCGGGGACTCCCAAGAGACCCAGTACTTC CASGDSQETQYF
few TRBD1 TRBJ1-5 TRBV27 TGTGCCAGCAGTTCCGGGACAGGTCATCAGCCCCAGCATTTT CASSSGTGHQPQHF
NA TRBD2 TRBJ2-3 TRBV27 TGTGCCAGCAGTCCGCAAGCGGGAGCCACAGATACGCAGTATTTT CASSPQAGATDTQYF
once TRBD1 TRBJ2-5 TRBV5-4 TGTGCCAGCAGCGTGACAGGGGGCGCCCAAGAGACCCAGTACTTC CASSVTGGAQETQYF
NA NA TRBJ1-1 TRBV28 TGTGCCAGCAGCCGGGGGACCACTGAAGCTTTCTTT CASSRGTTEAFF
NA TRBD1 TRBJ2-7 TRBV10-3 TGTGCCATCAGTGGGACAGGGGACGAGCAGTACTTC CAISGTGDEQYF
NA NA TRBJ2-1 TRBV4-1 TGCGCCAGCAGCTCGTGGGGTTCATCCTACAATGAGCAGTTCTTC CASSSWGSSYNEQFF
few NA TRBJ2-5 TRBV7-3 TGTGCCAGCAGCTTAACTCCTAGCGATCGAGAGACCCAGTACTTC CASSLTPSDRETQYF
few TRBD1 TRBJ1-5 TRBV19 TGTGCCAGTAGTAGACAGGGGGCGGGCAATCAGCCCCAGCATTTT CASSRQGAGNQPQHF
once NA TRBJ2-1 TRBV21-1 NA CASSKWGQGTFFFYNEQFF
NA NA TRBJ2-3 TRBV5-5 TGTGCCAGCAGCACACAGATAACGACTAGCACAGATACGCAGTATTTT CASSTQITTSTDTQYF
NA NA TRBJ1-2 TRBV28 TGTGCCAGCAAACAGCAAAACTATGGCTACACCTTC CASKQQNYGYTF
NA NA TRBJ2-7 TRBV28 TGTGCCAGCAGTTTTACTCTTCGGCAGGGCCACGAGCAGTACTTC CASSFTLRQGHEQYF
NA NA TRBJ1-5 TRBV2 TGTGCCAGCAGTGATGGCGGGGCAAATCAGCCCCAGCATTTT CASSDGGANQPQHF
NA TRBD2 TRBJ2-2 TRBV4-1 TGCGCCAGCAGCCAAGAGTGGGGACTAGCGGGAGGGACCGGGGAGCTGTTTTTT CASSQEWGLAGGTGELFF
NA NA TRBJ2-3 TRBV11-2 TGTGCCAGCAGCTTAGATGGCACCGCTACAGATACGCAGTATTTT CASSLDGTATDTQYF
NA NA TRBJ2-3 TRBV7-8 TGTGCCAGCAGCTTACGGCTCGACCCTAGCACAGATACGCAGTATTTT CASSLRLDPSTDTQYF
few NA TRBJ2-3 TRBV7-3 TGTGCCAGCAGCTTTCAGGGGTCAGATACGCAGTATTTT CASSFQGSDTQYF
NA NA TRBJ1-2 TRBV4-1 TGCGCCAGCAGTCCTGGACAATACGACTATGGCTACACCTTC CASSPGQYDYGYTF
NA TRBD1 TRBJ1-1 TRBV6-5 TGTGCCAGCAGTTACTCGATTACAGGGGGTGGCACTGAAGCTTTCTTT CASSYSITGGGTEAFF
few NA TRBJ1-5 TRBV6-5 TGTGCCAGCGGGTTTAGCAATCAGCCCCAGCATTTT CASGFSNQPQHF
NA TRBD2 TRBJ2-5 TRBV6-1 TGTGCCAGCAGTGAGCTAGCGGGAGGGCCCCGGGAGACCCAGTACTTC CASSELAGGPRETQYF
NA NA TRBJ1-5 TRBV5-6 TGTGCCAGCAGCAATCTAGGCGATCATCAGCCCCAGCATTTT CASSNLGDHQPQHF
NA TRBD2 TRBJ2-7 TRBV4-1 TGCGCCAGCAGCCATAGAGGGAGGGGTAAGGACTACGAGCAGTACTTC CASSHRGRGKDYEQYF
NA NA TRBJ2-5 TRBV11-2 TGTGCCAGCAGCTACGGGTCCCAAGAGACCCAGTACTTC CASSYGSQETQYF
NA NA TRBJ1-2 TRBV18 TGTGCCAGCTCACCAGGAGAGACTAACTATGGCTACACCTTC CASSPGETNYGYTF
NA TRBD2 TRBJ2-7 TRBV11-2 TGTGCCAGCAGCTTCAGCCCCCCGGGACTATCCGAGCAGTACTTC CASSFSPPGLSEQYF
NA NA TRBJ1-2 TRBV5-6 TGTGCCAGCAGCTTGGAAACAGGGTTTCGTGGCTACACCTTC CASSLETGFRGYTF
NA NA TRBJ1-1 TRBV28 TGTGCCAGCAGTGCCACAGGGAGTGCTTTCTTT CASSATGSAFF
few NA TRBJ1-2 TRBV28 TGTGCCAGCAGTTTACGGACACTTAACTATGGCTACACCTTC CASSLRTLNYGYTF
once NA TRBJ2-1 TRBV27 TGTGCCAGCAGTTTAAGCCTAGTTCTGGGGAATGAGCAGTTCTTC CASSLSLVLGNEQFF
NA NA TRBJ2-3 TRBV4-2 TGTGCCAGCACTGTTGGGGGGGCGGGCACAGATACGCAGTATTTT CASTVGGAGTDTQYF
few NA TRBJ1-2 TRBV5-5 TGTGCCAGCAGCTTGATTCTCGGCCAGGGAGGCGGCTACACCTTC CASSLILGQGGGYTF
NA NA TRBJ1-1 TRBV15 TGTGCCACCAGCAGACAAGCTGGGGGCACTGAAGCTTTCTTT CATSRQAGGTEAFF
few NA TRBJ2-1 TRBV5-1 TGCGCCAGCAGCTTGGGTCTCCGGACAGAACTTGAGCAGTTCTTC CASSLGLRTELEQFF
NA NA TRBJ1-5 TRBV11-2 TGTGCCAGCAGCTTAGCAGTCGATCAGCCCCAGCATTTT CASSLAVDQPQHF
NA TRBD1 TRBJ2-2 TRBV5-4 TGTGCCAGCAGCTGGGACAGGGAGAGTTTCGGGGAGCTGTTTTTT CASSWDRESFGELFF
NA TRBD2 TRBJ2-5 TRBV5-4 TGTGCCAGCAGCGACGGACTAGCGGTTTCGGGGACCCAGTACTTC CASSDGLAVSGTQYF
NA TRBD2 TRBJ2-7 TRBV29-1 TGCAGCGTTGAAGCTCTAGCGGGAGTTGGCGAGCAGTACTTC CSVEALAGVGEQYF
NA NA TRBJ2-3 TRBV9 TGTGCCAGCAGCGTAGAACTGCTTGCAGATACGCAGTATTTT CASSVELLADTQYF
NA TRBD1 TRBJ2-4 TRBV19 TGTGCCAGTAGTATCTTCCGGGACAGTAAAAACATTCAGTACTTC CASSIFRDSKNIQYF
few NA TRBJ1-2 TRBV10-3 TGTGCCATCAGTGAGTCGATGACAGCGCTTGGCTACACCTTC CAISESMTALGYTF